One and the same sample provided the 18 T cell receptor beta chains below, sequenced in a study of CD8 T cells in ankylosing spondylitis. General study findings and limits: A TCR beta motif of eight or nine highly homologous variants seemed to mark ankylosing spondylitis blood.

Their target antigens are unknown. TCRdb analysed the 5' RACE reads with MiXCR anew, one entry per CDR3 protein. The table records under 950,000 distinct CDR3 sequences, 15% to 20% of them present only once. What was sequenced was blood, either unsorted or a sorted T cell fraction (not recorded which). The receptors derive from a male donor with ankylosing spondylitis.

Ten or more counts support this clonotype. The V call is TRBV20-1, the J call TRBJ2-1; 9 bases are shared with TRBD2. Germline V gives CDR1 DFQATT, CDR2 SNEGSKA (reference sequence). V dropped 2 bases and J dropped 2; count of bases not matched to a gene: 10. The CDR3 contains 17 residues. The CDR3 DNA is TGCAGTGCTAGACTAGTGCGGGGGGGCCCAACCTACAATGAGCAGTTCTTC. As protein: CSARLVRGGPTYNEQFF.

This clonotype was counted at least ten times. The chain combines TRBV6-1 with TRBJ1-2, with D tentatively TRBD1 (6 bases). The CDR3 contains 14 residues. CDR1 is MNHNS and CDR2 is SASEGT in the germline V gene. V lost 6 bases and J lost 7, with 18 bases in between. In DNA form, the CDR3 reads TGTGCCAGCAGCCCCCAGGGTGGGGGCCTTGGCTACACCTTC. Its translation: CASSPQGGGLGYTF.

This clonotype has just one count. The rearrangement joins TRBV7-9 to TRBJ1-4, with unresolved D. CDR1 is SEHNR and CDR2 is FQNEAQ in the germline V gene (reference sequence). V was shortened by 5 bases and J by 8 bases, with 12 bases between the two germline ends. This CDR3 is 13 amino acids long. CDR3 in DNA: TGTGCCAGCAGCCCACCTAATGGGGAAAAACTGTTTTTT. Translation: CASSPPNGEKLFF.

The chain uses TRBV15 and TRBJ2-5, with 12 bases that match TRBD2. Germline assignment: CDR1 LNHNV and CDR2 YYDKDF (reference sequence). The junction had 7 bases not matched to a gene; V was cut back by 6 bases and J by 2 bases. The CDR3 length is 16 residues. CDR3 DNA sequence: TGTGCCACCAGAACCCGGACTAGCGGGGCTCAAGAGACCCAGTACTTC. This sequence encodes CATRTRTSGAQETQYF.

This clonotype was seen a handful of times. This chain joins TRBV4-1 and TRBJ2-3; tentatively, D is TRBD2 (5 bases). Germline V gene data show CDR1 as MGHRA and CDR2 as YSYEKL. This CDR3 has 15 amino acids. V lost 2 bases and J 0 bases, leaving 9 bases between the germline ends. The chain's CDR3 is CASSQSSHSTDTQYF. The CDR3 nucleotides read TGCGCCAGCAGCCAATCTAGCCACAGCACAGATACGCAGTATTTT.

This clonotype has a handful of counts. CDR3: CASSDGQGSYEQYF. The CDR3, as DNA: TGTGCCAGCAGCGACGGACAGGGCTCCTACGAGCAGTACTTC. The chain has TRBV9 and TRBJ2-7, with 8 positions matching TRBD1. The J segment lost 0 bases and the V segment lost 3 bases, leaving 2 bases of the junction unmatched. The germline gives CDR1 SGDLS, CDR2 YYNGEE. The CDR3 sequence is 14 residues long.

The chain links TRBV6-5 to TRBJ2-7; no reliable D call. The V end was cut by 0 bases, the J end by 2 bases, with 11 bases between. The CDR3 is 15 residues long. The germline CDR1 and CDR2 sequences are MNHEY and SVGAGI. The DNA for the CDR3 is TGTGCCAGCAGTTACTCTACCAATGCCGCCTACGAGCAGTACTTC. Amino acids: CASSYSTNAAYEQYF.

The CDR3 DNA reads as TGTGCCAGCAGCCTACGGTGGTATGAGCAGTTCTTC. Its protein is CASSLRWYEQFF. V and J are TRBV5-5 and TRBJ2-1; D ambiguous. Trimming left V 4 bases short and J 8 bases short, with 10 bases between. Germline V CDR1 and CDR2: SGHKS, YYEKEE (reference sequence). CDR3 length: 12 amino acids.

The table lists this clonotype with many counts. This chain connects TRBV12-3 or TRBV12-4 to TRBJ2-7; D may be TRBD1 or TRBD2 (6 bases each). V gave up 2 bases and J gave up 7 bases, with 12 bases separating them. The CDR3 spans 13 residues. The CDR3 is CASSLWGAGEQYF. As DNA, the CDR3 is TGTGCCAGCAGTTTATGGGGGGCCGGGGAGCAGTACTTC.

Note on this clonotype: Mismatch with germline at one junction end may stem from a read error. The chain recombines TRBV7-9 with TRBJ1-1; TRBD1 might be the D (6 bases). The CDR3 totals 13 residues. Germline-derived CDR1 and CDR2 are SEHNR and FQNEAQ (reference sequence). CDR3 coding DNA: TGTGCCAACAGCTTGGTGTGGACAGATGAAGCTTTCTTT. Its protein is CANSLVWTDEAFF.

V and J are TRBV10-3 and TRBJ1-1; 8 bases map to TRBD1. There are 14 residues in the CDR3. CDR1 ENHRY and CDR2 SYGVKD come from the germline V gene. Germline trimming cut 6 bases from V and 2 bases from J; bases unmatched to any gene: 5. DNA of the CDR3: TGTGCCATCAGGGATGGACAGGGTAACACTGAAGCTTTCTTT. Residues: CAIRDGQGNTEAFF.

The rearrangement uses TRBV4-1 and TRBJ1-1; TRBD1 might be the D (5 bases). Germline CDR1 reads MGHRA; CDR2 reads YSYEKL. V shed 3 bases and J shed 0 bases, with 11 bases lying between them. CDR3 length: 15 amino acids. The CDR3 DNA reads TGCGCCAGCAGCCATAAAGACAGCCTGAACACTGAAGCTTTCTTT. Amino acid sequence: CASSHKDSLNTEAFF.

This chain links TRBV4-1 with TRBJ1-2, with D hard to call. Trimming took 1 base from V and 3 from J, leaving 9 bases between them. CDR1 is MGHRA and CDR2 is YSYEKL in the germline V gene. This CDR3 region has 14 residues. CDR3 protein: CASSQVGDHYGYTF. The CDR3 bases are TGCGCCAGCAGCCAAGTCGGGGATCACTATGGCTACACCTTC.

This clonotype has just a few counts. The chain recombines TRBV7-8 with TRBJ2-1; D may match TRBD1 or TRBD2 (5 bases each). The CDR3 totals 14 residues. Trimming stripped 5 bases from V and 4 bases from J, with 12 bases between. Germline CDR1 reads SGHVS; CDR2 reads FQNEAQ. The CDR3 sequence: CASSRRDGYNEQFF. The CDR3 DNA follows: TGTGCCAGCAGCCGTCGGGACGGATACAATGAGCAGTTCTTC.

In this sample, this clonotype turned up many times. The chain recombines TRBV12-3 or TRBV12-4 with TRBJ2-1; tentatively, D is TRBD1 or TRBD2 (5 bases each). This CDR3 has 16 residues. Trimming removed 6 bases from V and 0 bases from J, with 15 bases in between. CDR3 coding DNA: TGTGCCAGCAGCCCCCAGGGACGAAGCTCCTACAATGAGCAGTTCTTC. Protein: CASSPQGRSSYNEQFF.

This clonotype was found a few times. V usage is TRBV4-1 and J usage is TRBJ1-1, with 7 positions matching TRBD1. The germline gives CDR1 MGHRA, CDR2 YSYEKL. The CDR3 contains 15 residues. V was clipped by 3 bases and J by 0 bases; unmatched bases: 4. The chain's CDR3 is CASSQVGQVNTEAFF. The CDR3 coding sequence is TGCGCCAGCAGCCAGGTTGGACAGGTGAACACTGAAGCTTTCTTT.

This clonotype was observed a few times. This chain links TRBV28 with TRBJ2-7; the D gene is possibly TRBD2 (6 bases). Deletions cut 6 bases from V and 4 bases from J, with 19 bases between. The CDR3 is 15 amino acids. Germline V CDR1 and CDR2: MDHEN, SYDVKM. CDR3 in amino acids: CASSSGGKPAYEQYF. In DNA, the CDR3 is TGTGCCAGCAGCAGTGGGGGGAAGCCGGCATACGAGCAGTACTTC. Filled out from reference TRBV28 and TRBJ2-7, the complete variable domain reads DVKVTQSSRYLVKRTGEKVFLECVQDMDHENMFWYRQDPGLGLRLIYFSYDVKMKEKGDIPEGYSVSREKKERFSLILESASTNQTSMYLCASSSGGKPAYEQYFGPGTRLTVT.

This clonotype showed up just a few times. The chain joins TRBV12-3 or TRBV12-4 to TRBJ2-7; 7 bases are a match to TRBD2. The CDR3 sequence is 14 residues long. With 7 bases clipped from V and 2 bases from J, the junction kept 8 bases outside the gene matches. The CDR3 DNA sequence: TGTGCCAGCACCCCGAACGGGAGGCCCTACGAGCAGTACTTC. Translation: CASTPNGRPYEQYF.